The following is a T cell receptor (beta chain) sequence with its context. The entry originates in a study of blood T cell repertoires in COVID-19. Background on the study: The origin of the acute and convalescent COVID-19 samples was the United States, Italy and Spain.

Generated by immunoSEQ multiplex PCR, the TCRdb table keeps only in-frame clones and is missing some. Of 150,000 to 200,000 clones listed, about 81% are singletons. This clonotype was obtained from a woman aged 55-69 years with COVID-19, enrolled during active disease. Sequences were obtained from peripheral blood.

For the CDR3, the DNA is TGTGCCAGCTCGACAGGGGGCAATAATTCACCCCTCCACTTT. Amino acids: CASSTGGNNSPLHF. The chain links TRBV6-5 to TRBJ1-6; 10 nucleotides agree with TRBD1. CDR1 MNHEY and CDR2 SVGAGI come from the germline V gene. The V segment lost 8 bases and the J segment 5 bases; nucleotides outside the gene matches: 3. CDR3 size: 14 residues.